This TCR beta chain is drawn from a study of T-cell memory formation after mild COVID-19. Study conclusions and caveats: Second-wave clones with a day 37 peak had unconfirmed SARS-CoV-2 specificity. CD4+ contracting clones lay mainly in CM and EM, CD8+ ones in EMRA. Later expanders leaned CD4+, whereas day 15 to 85 contracting clones were balanced CD4/CD8.

Germline V gene lookup returns CDR1 MNHEY and CDR2 SVGAGI. The CDR3 spans 16 residues. V was clipped by 7 bases and J by 3 bases; unmatched bases: 12. TCRdb re-analysed the 5' RACE reads in MiXCR, keeping a single row per CDR3 protein. The table has a few hundred thousand distinct CDR3 sequences, roughly 17% seen once. Regarding this clonotype: The target antigen is unknown.

The sample consisted of PBMCs or a T cell subset sorted from them (not recorded which). The rearrangement joins TRBV6-5 to TRBJ2-3, with 8 bases aligning to TRBD2. The source of this sequence is a man younger than 30 who had mild COVID-19 (a few samples of this study predate the infection). Cell type and time point are not known. The CDR3 sequence: CASTKRPGLDTDTQYF. The CDR3 nucleotides read TGTGCCAGCACCAAAAGACCGGGACTAGATACAGATACGCAGTATTTT.